This T cell receptor beta chain appears in the sequencing data of a study of blood T cell repertoires in COVID-19. Turning to the study itself: The United States, Italy and Spain supplied acute and convalescent COVID-19 samples. The analysed material was cDNA or gDNA that came from T cells, B-cell-depleted T cells, or PBMCs.

Germline CDR1 and CDR2: MDHEN and SYDVKM. The V and J ends lost 5 bases and 2 bases, in that order; junction bases with no gene match: 11. This CDR3 comprises 17 residues. Per the original methods: Amplification from reference gene primers served as the basis for estimated nucleated cell counts. Some clones are missing from TCRdb's copy, which holds only in-frame ones; the method was immunoSEQ multiplex PCR. V and J calls and clone size are those listed in that table; D and trimming were worked out from the DNA. The sample yields tens of thousands of clones, roughly 80% seen once. The receptor comes from a human donor in a cohort sampled during active COVID-19. The specimen was peripheral blood. The rearrangement joins TRBV28 to TRBJ1-5; TRBD1 matches 8 bases. The DNA for the CDR3 is TGTGCCAGCAGTCCCGGGACAGGAGTAGTTGGCAATCAGCCCCAGCATTTT. This encodes CASSPGTGVVGNQPQHF.